The 23 T cell receptor beta chains below come from one sample, sequenced in a study of cytomegalovirus exposure and HLA in healthy donors. The study ran its PCR with 60 Vbeta and 13 Jbeta primers. Produced via immunoSEQ multiplex PCR; TCRdb's table is partial and in-frame only. The sample contains 170,000 or so clones, more than 80% of which appear only once. Sequences were obtained from PBMCs. The receptors were sampled from a young man in good health and CMV-seronegative.

V usage is TRBV20-1 and J usage is TRBJ2-7; D is unresolved. This CDR3 has 10 residues. CDR1 is DFQATT, CDR2 SNEGSKA, per germline (reference sequence). The ends were cut back, 4 bases at V and 6 bases at J, with 7 bases in the middle. DNA of the CDR3: TGCAGTGCTATCATTAGCGAGCAGTACTTC. Its protein product is CSAIISEQYF.

This chain uses TRBV9 with TRBJ2-4; D might be TRBD2 (6 bases). CDR1 is SGDLS, CDR2 YYNGEE, per germline. V lost 3 bases and J 3 bases, leaving 13 bases between the germline ends. The CDR3 is 15 amino acids. CDR3 loop: CASSGPGSVKNIQYF. Here the CDR3 DNA reads TGTGCCAGCAGCGGACCCGGGAGTGTCAAAAACATTCAGTACTTC.

This clone has more than one count but fewer than ten. This chain links TRBV27 with TRBJ2-2; 8 nucleotides line up with TRBD1. The CDR3 extends over 15 amino acids. V shed 6 bases and J 8 bases; nucleotides not matched to a gene: 11. Germline V gene lookup returns CDR1 MNHEY and CDR2 SMNVEV (reference sequence). In DNA form, the CDR3 reads TGTGCCAGCAGCCCCGGGACAGGTGTTTCGGGGGAGCTGTTTTTT. Residues: CASSPGTGVSGELFF.

A note on this clone: Other DNA variants within this sample encode the same CDR3. The V and J genes are TRBV6-5 and TRBJ1-1, with TRBD1 identical over 7 bases. There are 12 residues in the CDR3. Germline assignment: CDR1 MNHEY and CDR2 SVGAGI. The V segment lost 7 bases and the J segment 4 bases; nucleotides outside the gene matches: 3. CDR3 loop: CASTAGGTEAFF. The CDR3 region has the DNA TGTGCCAGCACCGCAGGGGGCACTGAAGCTTTCTTT.

The chain carries TRBV5-4 and TRBJ2-3, with TRBD2 matching 8 bases. Germline V gene data show CDR1 as SGHNT and CDR2 as YYREEE (reference sequence). CDR3 length equals 16 residues. V dropped 4 bases and J dropped 0; count of bases not matched to a gene: 7. The CDR3 bases are TGTGCCAGCAGCCCAGCGCCTAGCGGGAGCACAGATACGCAGTATTTT. Translated: CASSPAPSGSTDTQYF. Full variable domain (remainder filled in from reference TRBV5-4 and TRBJ2-3): ETGVTQSPTHLIKTRGQQVTLRCSSQSGHNTVSWYQQALGQGPQFIFQYYREEENGRGNFPPRFSGLQFPNYSSELNVNALELDDSALYLCASSPAPSGSTDTQYFGPGTRLTVL.

The chain employs TRBV9 and TRBJ2-3; 13 bases are a match to TRBD2. CDR3 length: 21 amino acids. Germline V gene data show CDR1 as SGDLS and CDR2 as YYNGEE. After removal of 0 bases from V and 2 bases from J, the junction contained 15 bases not matched to a gene. CDR3 region: CASSVEIGKPGLAGITDTQYF. For the CDR3, the DNA is TGTGCCAGCAGCGTAGAGATCGGGAAACCGGGACTAGCGGGAATCACAGATACGCAGTATTTT.

The chain is built from TRBV4-1 and TRBJ1-1; no clear D. Trimming took off 0 bases at V and 0 bases at J, with 8 bases between the two ends. Germline values: CDR1 MGHRA, CDR2 YSYEKL. The CDR3 sequence is 15 residues long. CDR3: CASSQESLMNTEAFF. The CDR3 DNA sequence: TGCGCCAGCAGCCAAGAATCGTTAATGAACACTGAAGCTTTCTTT.

This chain connects TRBV28 to TRBJ2-7, with D uncertain. The V gene lost 3 bases and the J gene lost 0 bases, with 15 bases spanning the gap. Germline V gene lookup returns CDR1 MDHEN and CDR2 SYDVKM. This CDR3 contains 16 residues. CDR3 loop: CASSFSPDWSSYEQYF. The CDR3 bases are TGTGCCAGCAGTTTTTCCCCCGACTGGAGCTCCTACGAGCAGTACTTC.

This clone was detected once. The gene calls are TRBV5-1 and TRBJ2-1; 8 bases agree with TRBD2. V shed 0 bases, J shed 4 bases, and the junction held 3 bases outside the gene matches. The CDR3 contains 15 residues. The germline CDR1 and CDR2 sequences are SGHRS and YFSETQ. The CDR3 DNA reads as TGCGCCAGCAGCTTGGTAGCGGGGTCTTACAATGAGCAGTTCTTC. Translating it yields CASSLVAGSYNEQFF.

The chain recombines TRBV28 with TRBJ2-5; 13 positions agree with TRBD2. This CDR3 comprises 16 residues. With 6 bases clipped from V and 4 bases from J, the junction kept 8 bases outside the gene matches. Germline V gene data show CDR1 as MDHEN and CDR2 as SYDVKM. This chain's CDR3 is CASRLSGLAGVETQYF. CDR3 coding DNA: TGTGCCAGCAGATTAAGTGGACTAGCGGGAGTAGAGACCCAGTACTTC.

The genes are TRBV2 and TRBJ2-2; 9 positions match TRBD1. CDR1 SNHLY and CDR2 FYNNEI come from the germline V gene. CDR3 length: 14 residues. V lost 7 bases and J lost 6; bases outside the gene matches: 6. CDR3 sequence: CASMGTGSAGELFF. The DNA for the CDR3 is TGTGCCAGCATGGGGACAGGGAGTGCCGGGGAGCTGTTTTTT.

The chain carries TRBV9 and TRBJ2-3, with D unresolved. The CDR3 runs to 13 residues. The germline CDR1 and CDR2 sequences are SGDLS and YYNGEE. Trimming cost V 3 bases and J 1 base, with 6 bases left between them. The chain's CDR3 is CASSGPGTDTQYF. CDR3 bases: TGTGCCAGCAGCGGCCCGGGCACAGATACGCAGTATTTT.

This clone was seen only once. The rearrangement links TRBV28 to TRBJ2-7; 7 nucleotides line up with TRBD1. Germline-derived CDR1 and CDR2 are MDHEN and SYDVKM. This CDR3 has 16 residues. Trimming cost V 5 bases and J 3 bases; bases outside gene matches: 13. The CDR3 reads CASSPRGRGMYYEQYF. CDR3 coding DNA: TGTGCCAGCAGTCCTCGTGGCAGGGGGATGTACTACGAGCAGTACTTC.

At least ten counts were recorded for this clone. V usage is TRBV5-8 and J usage is TRBJ2-7; 9 positions agree with TRBD1. J was trimmed by 4 bases and V by 0 bases; bases with no gene match: 2. Germline values: CDR1 SGHTS, CDR2 YDEGEE. This CDR3 comprises 14 residues. The CDR3 spells CASSLDGQGYEQYF. The CDR3 DNA sequence: TGTGCCAGCAGCTTGGACGGACAGGGGTACGAGCAGTACTTC.

This clone was detected a few times. The J gene is TRBJ2-7, the V gene TRBV4-1; D not certain. Germline assignment: CDR1 MGHRA and CDR2 YSYEKL. The CDR3 runs to 14 residues. V lost 8 bases and J 6 bases, leaving 20 bases between the germline ends. The CDR3 bases are TGCGCCAGCGCCCCCCCTTGGCCCCTCCGCGAGCAGTACTTC. Translating gives CASAPPWPLREQYF.

As DNA, the CDR3 is TGTGCCAGCAGCGCCGGGGGTTCTTATGGAAACACCATATATTTT. Encoded protein: CASSAGGSYGNTIYF. The chain recombines TRBV6-5 with TRBJ1-3; D possibly corresponds to TRBD1 (5 bases). Germline CDR1 and CDR2: MNHEY and SVGAGI. The V end lost 6 bases, the J end lost 3 bases, and 15 bases lay between the germline ends. The CDR3 runs 15 residues.

The chain links TRBV2 to TRBJ1-1; D remains ambiguous. Germline values: CDR1 SNHLY, CDR2 FYNNEI. V was cut by 6 bases and J by 7 bases, with 12 bases left in between. This CDR3 region has 12 residues. The CDR3 loop is CASRGSWGEAFF. The CDR3 bases are TGTGCCAGCAGGGGGAGTTGGGGTGAAGCTTTCTTT.

The sample holds a few counts of this clone. The chain carries TRBV6-5 and TRBJ2-2, with 10 bases matching TRBD2. Germline V gene lookup returns CDR1 MNHEY and CDR2 SVGAGI. CDR3 length: 15 amino acids. The junction had 1 base not matched to a gene; V was cut back by 0 bases and J by 6 bases. Here the CDR3 DNA reads TGTGCCAGCAGTTACTCGAGCGGGGGGGCCGGGGAGCTGTTTTTT. Its translation: CASSYSSGGAGELFF.

This clone showed up just a few times. The chain employs TRBV25-1 and TRBJ2-1; TRBD1 might be the D (6 bases). The CDR3 totals 13 residues. V lost 5 bases to trimming and J lost 8 bases, with 13 bases between them. The V gene's germline CDR1 is MGHDK and CDR2 SYGVNS. CDR3 residues: CASSPEGVDEQFF. In nucleotides, the CDR3 is TGTGCCAGCAGTCCCGAGGGGGTCGATGAGCAGTTCTTC. Based on the CDR3 plus reference TRBV25-1 and TRBJ2-1, the full variable domain is EADIYQTPRYLVIGTGKKITLECSQTMGHDKMYWYQQDPGMELHLIHYSYGVNSTEKGDLSSESTVSRIRTEHFPLTLESARPSHTSQYLCASSPEGVDEQFFGPGTRLTVL.

This sequence joins TRBV7-8 and TRBJ1-6; D unresolved. This CDR3 spans 14 amino acids. Trimming stripped 5 bases from V and 6 bases from J, with 11 bases between. Germline lookup yields CDR1 SGHVS and CDR2 FQNEAQ. The CDR3 spells CASSPMGSNSPLHF. In nucleotides, the CDR3 is TGTGCCAGCAGCCCGATGGGCAGTAATTCACCCCTCCACTTT.

J is TRBJ1-2 and V is TRBV10-3, with D tentatively TRBD1 (5 bases). The CDR3 loop spans 14 amino acids. V lost 7 bases, J lost 5 bases, and 17 bases lay in between. CDR1 is ENHRY, CDR2 SYGVKD, per germline. CDR3 in DNA: TGTGCCATCAACGACCGGACGGCAGGGTATGGCTACACCTTC. It translates to CAINDRTAGYGYTF.

The J gene is TRBJ1-3, the V gene TRBV7-2; no clear D. The CDR3 covers 15 residues. Germline-derived CDR1 and CDR2 are SGHTA and FQGNSA. V lost 5 bases, J lost 3 bases, and 14 bases lay in between. CDR3 sequence: CASSPSVVHGNTIYF. Here the CDR3 DNA reads TGTGCCAGCAGCCCCTCGGTGGTCCATGGAAACACCATATATTTT.

This chain connects TRBV7-9 to TRBJ1-2; a possible D gene is TRBD1 (6 bases). The germline CDR1 and CDR2 sequences are SEHNR and FQNEAQ (reference sequence). This CDR3 has 15 residues. V dropped 5 bases and J dropped 2 bases, with 15 bases sitting between them. The CDR3 DNA reads as TGTGCCAGCAGCACCCGTTCCGGGACAAACTATGGCTACACCTTC. The encoded protein is CASSTRSGTNYGYTF.